The T cell receptor beta chain described here comes from a study of blood T cell repertoires in COVID-19 (dated by TCRdb to the early 2020s). With regard to the full study: Samples from collaborators originated in the United States, Italy and Spain and spanned both the acute and convalescent phases of COVID-19. The prospective study material was composed of cDNA or gDNA derived from T cells, B-cell-depleted T cells, or PBMCs. The dataset comprised deeply sampled blood TCRbeta repertoires from subjects exposed to, actively infected with, or recovered from COVID-19. The repertoires were released in a freely available public database meant as a resource for research on the immune response to SARS-CoV-2. The samples were drawn from the first 160 participants of the ongoing ImmuneRACE study and from over a thousand subjects provided by 6 global collaborators. Sample metadata almost always included a de-identified subject ID, COVID-19 status, age in years and sex. Where available, HLA class I and class II types were taken from metadata supplied by the sample provider and were not determined by assay-based typing.

General study outcomes and caveats: How much clinical and demographic metadata was included differed by source and by participant, and the metadata was provided uncurated.

TCRbeta CDR3 regions were amplified from genomic DNA using the immunoSEQ Assay, a bias-controlled multiplex PCR. In the paper's pipeline: Within the assay, amplification of reference gene primers was used to estimate how many nucleated cells each sample contained. To quantify the absolute abundance of each unique TCRbeta CDR3 rearrangement, sequence reads were collapsed and filtered. Productive Simpson clonality was computed per sample as the square root of Simpson's diversity index over productive rearrangements. The clones in this table, taken by TCRdb from immuneACCESS, are in-frame only. Not every clone is retained; where verified, under half of the shortfall comes from an unresolved V gene, and the cause of the rest is unknown. D and trimming come from the DNA, and the V and J calls and clone size come from that table. The sample profile shows 150,000 to 200,000 clones; roughly 87% of them were found once. The ten top clones hold approximately 2.1% of the sample.

Samples from volunteer blood donors who had recovered from COVID-19 were contributed by a second Seattle source. Each collaborating institution followed its own protocols to collect whole blood in K2EDTA tubes. For TCRbeta analysis, collaborators shipped samples in one of three forms: frozen whole blood, isolated PBMCs, or DNA extracted from either of those sample types. CDR1 and CDR2, per the germline V gene (reference sequence), are PRHDT and FYEKMQ. V is reduced by 5 bases and J by 5 bases, leaving a spacing of 15 bases between them. The cysteine opens and the phenylalanine closes a CDR3 of 14 amino acids. Only CDR3 DNA remains: 42 bases, in frame from the first base. On this clone: Its antigen has not been determined. The record has no base qualities; no much larger clone is one base away.

The source is a man between 18 and 35 years old who had recovered from COVID-19. Sequencing was carried out using peripheral blood. The rearrangement combines TRBV13 with TRBJ2-5; 7 matching bases give a weak D call of TRBD2. The CDR3 in this case is CASSLGGGGETQYF. The sequenced DNA: TGTGCCAGCAGCCTCGGCGGGGGCGGGGAGACCCAGTACTTC.